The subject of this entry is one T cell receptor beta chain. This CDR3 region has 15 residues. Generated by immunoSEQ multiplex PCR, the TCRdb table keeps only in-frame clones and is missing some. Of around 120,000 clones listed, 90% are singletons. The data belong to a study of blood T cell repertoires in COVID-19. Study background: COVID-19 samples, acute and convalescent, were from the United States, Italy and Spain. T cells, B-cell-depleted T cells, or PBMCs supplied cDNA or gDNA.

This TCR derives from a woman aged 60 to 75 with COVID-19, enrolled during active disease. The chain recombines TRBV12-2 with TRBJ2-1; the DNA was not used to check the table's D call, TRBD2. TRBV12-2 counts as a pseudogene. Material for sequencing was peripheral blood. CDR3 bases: TGTGCAAGTCGCTTGCAGCTGGATCTAGACAATGAGCAGTTCTTC. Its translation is CASRLQLDLDNEQFF.